This T cell receptor beta chain was sequenced during a study of tumor-infiltrating lymphocytes in primary liver carcinoma. This clonotype has at least ten counts. Using a constant-region primer together with ProtoScript II reverse transcriptase, TCR beta cDNA was made from 500 ng of total RNA. For TCR beta, libraries were produced by three nested multiplex PCR rounds using slightly modified ARM-PCR. TRBV1-TRBV30 forward primers paired with a C-beta reverse primer were used in the first two PCR rounds, which ran roughly 11 cycles each. TCRdb independently ran MiXCR on the multiplex PCR reads; one entry per CDR3 protein. Of 330,000 or so distinct CDR3 sequences listed, approximately 65% were seen once; the top ten hold under 8.5%. Germline DNA was also extracted, and blood RNA was taken from unsorted whole blood. The CDR3 has 15 residues. The V gene end was trimmed by 0 bases and the J gene end by 4 bases; junction bases not matched to a gene: 5. Germline CDR1 reads MNHEY; CDR2 reads SVGAGI.

This chain joins TRBV6-5 and TRBJ1-2, with 7 bases aligning to TRBD1. The origin of this receptor is a man between 35 and 55 years old with primary liver carcinoma and hepatitis B virus infection. Sequencing was done on a sample of peripheral blood. The CDR3 reads CASSYSYRGGYGYTF. As DNA, the CDR3 is TGTGCCAGCAGTTACTCATACAGGGGAGGCTATGGCTACACCTTC.